Below, 25 T cell receptor beta chains from the same sample are listed, as sequenced in a study of tumor-infiltrating lymphocytes in primary liver carcinoma. A constant-region primer served to make TCR beta cDNA from about 530 ng total RNA. Libraries of TCR beta came from three nested multiplex PCR rounds with slightly modified ARM-PCR. In the first two PCR rounds, TRBV1-TRBV30 forward primers were paired with a C-beta reverse primer, and each round lasted approximately 9 cycles. TCRdb reprocessed the multiplex PCR reads via MiXCR and lists one record per CDR3 protein. The sample lists 47,000 or so distinct CDR3 sequences, 70% to 85% occurring once. Co-extracting RNA and DNA was done with about 18-33 mg of unsorted bulk tissue as input. The sequencing input was liver tumor tissue from sampling region 3. Specified subset: tumor region T3, left-lateral pole. Every receptor here comes from a middle-aged man with primary liver carcinoma and hepatitis B virus infection.

At least ten counts were recorded for this clonotype. CDR3 sequence: CASSQYGFYGYTF. DNA of the CDR3: TGTGCCAGCAGCCAATACGGGTTCTATGGCTACACCTTC. V usage is TRBV14 and J usage is TRBJ1-2; no reliable D call. Germline V lookup: CDR1 SGHDN, CDR2 FVKESK. V was clipped by 2 bases and J by 4 bases, with 8 bases between them. There are 13 residues in the CDR3.

This clonotype was detected only a few times. One end of the junction varies from germline; a read error may be responsible. V usage is TRBV6-5 and J usage is TRBJ2-4; TRBD2 agrees at 10 bases. The germline gives CDR1 MNHEY, CDR2 SVGAGI. The CDR3 has 16 amino acids. This chain's CDR3 is CASRALAGLAKNVQYF. The DNA of the CDR3 is TGTGCCAGCAGAGCACTAGCGGGGTTGGCCAAAAACGTTCAGTACTTC.

Details on this clonotype: The junction departs from the called germline gene at one end, perhaps through a read error. The chain uses TRBV6-5 and TRBJ2-5; 7 nucleotides align to TRBD2. CDR3 size: 15 residues. Germline V gene lookup returns CDR1 MNHEY and CDR2 SVGAGI. The DNA for the CDR3 is TGTACCAGCAGCCGAATTGGGGGGGTACAAGTGACCCAGTACTTC. Translating gives CTSSRIGGVQVTQYF.

Note on this clonotype: Germline and junction disagree at one end, which may indicate a read error. The chain has TRBV7-9 and TRBJ1-1, with D hard to call. The CDR3 consists of 15 residues. Per germline, CDR1 SEHNR and CDR2 FQNEAQ (reference sequence). CDR3 sequence (DNA): TGTCCCAGCAGCTTAGTTACGGGTATGAACTCTGAAGCTTTCTTT. Protein: CPSSLVTGMNSEAFF.

In the case of this clonotype: The germline gene is not matched at one end of the junction; a read error may be the cause. The genes are TRBV10-3 and TRBJ2-5; the D gene is possibly TRBD1 (5 bases). The CDR3 length is 12 residues. Germline CDR1 ENHRY, CDR2 SYGVKD. The CDR3 DNA sequence: TGTGCCTTCAGTACAGGCCAAGAGACCCGGTACTTC. The encoded protein is CAFSTGQETRYF.

Worth noting for this clonotype: A clone one base away is much larger, so this may be a read error. This chain joins TRBV28 and TRBJ2-3; D might be TRBD2 (6 bases). Germline CDR1 and CDR2: MDHEN and SYDVKM. V lost 3 bases, J lost 2 bases, and 12 bases lay in between. The CDR3 is 15 amino acids. The chain's CDR3 is CASSFAGPATDTQYF. CDR3 coding DNA: TGTGCCAGCAGTTTTGCGGGACCAGCCACAGATACGCAGTATTTT.

A word on this clonotype: The germline gene is not matched at one end of the junction; a read error may be the cause. V is TRBV6-1 and J is TRBJ1-2; TRBD1 agrees at 7 bases. This CDR3 spans 16 amino acids. Germline CDR1 is MNHNS and CDR2 is SASEGT. CDR3 loop: CASSERVDTGDHGHIF. Written as DNA, the CDR3 is TGTGCCAGCAGTGAAAGGGTGGATACAGGGGATCATGGCCACATCTTC.

As concerns this clonotype: This CDR3 is missing its conserved last phenylalanine or tryptophan, likely due to a read error. The chain carries TRBV11-1 and TRBJ2-3; a possible D gene is TRBD1 (5 bases). The J call may be mistaken, given a closer DNA end match to TRBJ1-5. Germline V gene data show CDR1 as SGHAT and CDR2 as FQDESV (reference sequence). CDR3 length equals 16 residues. In nucleotides, the CDR3 is TGTGCCAGCAGCAAGGGACTAGCGGCCAGCACAGATACGCAGCATTCT. It is translated as CASSKGLAASTDTQHS.

V gene TRBV4-3 combines with J gene TRBJ2-1; D remains unclear. With 2 bases removed from V and 5 bases from J, the gap between germline ends came to 16 bases. The germline gives CDR1 LGHNA, CDR2 YSLEER. The CDR3 extends over 16 amino acids. The DNA of the CDR3 is TGCGCCAGCAGCCAATTCCCCCCCCCGGCGGACAATGAGCAGTTCTTC. Protein product: CASSQFPPPADNEQFF.

This clonotype occurred many times. The chain joins TRBV6-5 to TRBJ2-5; D might be TRBD1 or TRBD2, each matching 6 bases. Germline CDR1 reads MNHEY; CDR2 reads SVGAGI. Trimming took off 2 bases at V and 5 bases at J, with 9 bases between the two ends. This CDR3 spans 13 amino acids. The CDR3 protein is CASSYTGRETQYF. The CDR3 DNA sequence: TGTGCCAGCAGTTACACAGGGAGGGAGACCCAGTACTTC.

This sequence joins TRBV6-6 and TRBJ2-3; 7 nucleotides agree with TRBD1. Germline V gene data show CDR1 as MNHNY and CDR2 as SVGAGI (reference sequence). The trim removed 0 bases at V and 7 bases at J, leaving 7 bases unmatched. The CDR3 sequence is 15 residues long. The CDR3 nucleotides are TGTGCCAGCAGTTACTCGAGACAGGGCACCAATACGCAGTATTTT. Translation gives CASSYSRQGTNTQYF.

Comments on this clonotype: One junction end disagrees with the germline gene, perhaps due to a read error. The gene calls are TRBV29-1 and TRBJ2-1, with D possibly being TRBD1 or TRBD2 (5 bases each). The CDR3 runs 13 residues. The germline V gene has CDR1 SQVTM and CDR2 ANQGSEA. The CDR3 nucleotides are TGTAGCGTTGAGGACACCGTGCGCAATGAGCAGTTCTTC. Translated: CSVEDTVRNEQFF.

The V call is TRBV7-2, the J call TRBJ2-7; 8 bases are shared with TRBD2. Germline-derived CDR1 and CDR2 are SGHTA and FQGNSA. The CDR3 runs 17 residues. The J segment lost 3 bases and the V segment lost 1 base, leaving 11 bases of the junction unmatched. The CDR3 region is CASSLVLSTSGGYEQYF. The CDR3 DNA follows: TGTGCCAGCAGCTTAGTGTTAAGCACTAGCGGAGGCTACGAGCAGTACTTC. Supplemented by reference TRBV7-2 and TRBJ2-7, the full variable domain reads GAGVSQSPSNKVTEKGKDVELRCDPISGHTALYWYRQSLGQGLEFLIYFQGNSAPDKSGLPSDRFSAERTGGSVSTLTIQRTQQEDSAVYLCASSLVLSTSGGYEQYFGPGTRLTVT.

This clonotype was detected many times. This chain links TRBV10-3 with TRBJ2-3; 8 bases are a match to TRBD2. V dropped 4 bases and J dropped 0; count of bases not matched to a gene: 12. Germline lookup yields CDR1 ENHRY and CDR2 SYGVKD. The CDR3 is 18 amino acids. The CDR3 DNA follows: TGTGCCATCAGTGCGCGGATTTTAGCGGGACTTAGCACAGATACGCAGTATTTT. This sequence encodes CAISARILAGLSTDTQYF.

The table lists this clonotype with a few counts. The germline gene is not matched at one end of the junction; a read error may be the cause. This chain links TRBV6-1 with TRBJ2-3; a possible D gene is TRBD1 (6 bases). The V gene's germline CDR1 is MNHNS and CDR2 SASEGT. The CDR3 loop spans 13 amino acids. For the CDR3, the DNA is TGTGCCAGCAGATACAGGGTTTACGATACGCGGTATTTT. Its protein product is CASRYRVYDTRYF.

Worth noting for this clonotype: Compared with germline, one end of the junction differs, possibly owing to a read error. The chain carries TRBV4-1 and TRBJ2-1; 7 bases match TRBD2. This CDR3 has 15 amino acids. The germline CDR1 and CDR2 sequences are MGHRA and YSYEKL. CDR3 in DNA: TGCGCCAGCAGACAAAGGGCGGGAGACTACAACGAGCAGTTCTTC. Amino acids: CASRQRAGDYNEQFF.

Of note for this clonotype: One end of the junction fails to match germline, which may point to a read error. The rearrangement uses TRBV6-5 and TRBJ1-3; D is ambiguous. Germline loops: CDR1 MNHEY, CDR2 SVGAGI. The CDR3 has 14 amino acids. Here the CDR3 reads CVSGRHISGNTIYF. In DNA, the CDR3 is TGTGTCAGCGGCAGGCATATCTCCGGAAACACCATATATTTT.

In regard to this clonotype: At one of its ends the junction is not consistent with the germline gene, which may arise from a read error. The chain joins TRBV6-6 to TRBJ2-7; 7 bases map to TRBD1. Germline lookup yields CDR1 MNHNY and CDR2 SVGAGI (reference sequence). CDR3 size: 15 residues. CDR3 bases: TGTGCCAACAGTTATCACCGGGACAGCTCCTACGATCAGTACTTC. Its protein is CANSYHRDSSYDQYF.

The J gene is TRBJ2-1, the V gene TRBV10-3; 8 nucleotides match TRBD1. The CDR3 spans 16 residues. From germline, CDR1 is ENHRY and CDR2 SYGVKD. J gave up 3 bases and V 0 bases, and 4 bases lay outside the gene matches. This CDR3 reads CAISESGDRLYNEQFF. The CDR3 coding sequence is TGTGCCATCAGTGAGTCGGGGGACAGGCTCTACAATGAGCAGTTCTTC.

Only a few counts were recorded for this clonotype. V gene TRBV11-2 combines with J gene TRBJ2-1, with D perhaps TRBD2 (5 bases). Germline V gives CDR1 SGHAT, CDR2 FQNNGV. The CDR3 runs 16 residues. V was cut by 3 bases and J by 9 bases, with 21 bases left in between. Here the CDR3 reads CASSLDIRLTMCEQFF. The CDR3 nucleotides are TGTGCCAGCAGCTTGGATATCAGACTAACCATGTGTGAGCAGTTCTTC. Complete variable domain (other parts from reference TRBV11-2 and TRBJ2-1): EAGVAQSPRYKIIEKRQSVAFWCNPISGHATLYWYQQILGQGPKLLIQFQNNGVVDDSQLPKDRFSAERLKGVDSTLKIQPAKLEDSAVYLCASSLDIRLTMCEQFFGPGTRLTVL.

This clonotype was counted ten times or more. The chain employs TRBV12-3 or TRBV12-4 and TRBJ2-7, with 7 bases fitting TRBD2. This CDR3 is built from 15 residues. V was pared by 2 bases and J by 5 bases, with 9 bases of the junction left unmatched. As DNA, the CDR3 is TGTGCCAGCAGTTTAAGCGGGATTGTCCCCCACGAGCAGTACTTC. Protein: CASSLSGIVPHEQYF.

Remarks on this clonotype: Likely a read error: the CDR3 ends without its conserved phenylalanine or tryptophan. The rearrangement uses TRBV12-3 or TRBV12-4 and TRBJ1-1, with D unresolved. The CDR3 contains 13 residues. V lost 2 bases, J lost 4 bases, and 8 bases lay in between. The CDR3 DNA reads as TGTGCCAGCAGTTTATCGGACCTCACTGAAGCTTTCATT. Translated: CASSLSDLTEAFI.

This clonotype was detected many times. V is TRBV30 and J is TRBJ1-3; D call uncertain. The V and J ends lost 0 bases and 4 bases respectively, with 7 bases between them. This CDR3 has 13 amino acids. Germline V gene data show CDR1 as GTSNPN and CDR2 as SVGIG (reference sequence). CDR3 protein: CAWSVGGGNTIYF. The DNA of the CDR3 is TGTGCCTGGAGTGTAGGCGGGGGAAACACCATATATTTT. Full variable domain (outside the CDR3, taken from reference TRBV30 and TRBJ1-3): SQTIHQWPATLVQPVGSPLSLECTVEGTSNPNLYWYRQAAGRGLQLLFYSVGIGQISSEVPQNLSASRPQDRQFILSSKKLLLSDSGFYLCAWSVGGGNTIYFGEGSWLTVV.

This clonotype was observed at least ten times. This chain uses TRBV28 with TRBJ2-7, with 7 positions matching TRBD2. Germline loops: CDR1 MDHEN, CDR2 SYDVKM. The CDR3 is 12 amino acids. Unmatched junction bases numbered 4, after V lost 6 bases and J lost 5 bases. Written as DNA, the CDR3 is TGTGCCAGCAGGCGGGAGTGGCACGAGCAGTACTTC. Translating it yields CASRREWHEQYF.

This clonotype was seen more than once but under ten times. V usage is TRBV11-2 and J usage is TRBJ2-7; 9 bases are a match to TRBD1. The CDR3 contains 15 residues. Unmatched junction bases numbered 8, after V lost 4 bases and J lost 4 bases. Germline V CDR1 and CDR2: SGHAT, FQNNGV. The CDR3 DNA is TGTGCCAGCAGCTCAACAGGGGGCCGGAAGTACGAGCAGTACTTC. It is translated as CASSSTGGRKYEQYF.